This entry lists 30 T cell receptor beta chains sequenced from one sample in a study of STAT3 mutations in large granular lymphocyte leukemia. Study findings and constraints: In T-cell large granular lymphocyte leukemia, about half of patients showed multiple immunodominant subclonotypes.

Antigens for these TCRs are unknown. Sequencing used immunoSEQ multiplex PCR; TCRdb keeps in-frame clones, though not all of them. The data show approximately 30,000 clones, 70% to 80% seen once. Sequenced input: peripheral blood mononuclear cells. The receptor source for this set is a woman aged 45 to 65 with T-cell large granular lymphocyte leukemia. Some clones in this sample may be carry-over from other donors' samples.

The gene calls are TRBV5-4 and TRBJ2-7, with TRBD1 matching over 7 bases. The germline V gene has CDR1 SGHNT and CDR2 YYREEE (reference sequence). V trimming: 3 bases; J trimming: 6 bases; junction bases outside the gene matches: 3. The CDR3 consists of 12 residues. CDR3 nucleotide sequence: TGTGCCAGCAGCTGGGACAGACTCGAGCAGTACTTC. It codes for CASSWDRLEQYF.

The chain carries TRBV6-5 and TRBJ2-4; 12 nucleotides line up with TRBD2. The CDR3 totals 15 residues. Germline-derived CDR1 and CDR2 are MNHEY and SVGAGI. V trimming: 0 bases; J trimming: 6 bases; junction bases outside the gene matches: 0. The CDR3 loop is CASSYSGLAGNIQYF. The DNA of the CDR3 is TGTGCCAGCAGTTACTCGGGACTAGCGGGAAACATTCAGTACTTC.

The genes are TRBV18 and TRBJ2-1; D possibly corresponds to TRBD1 (5 bases). V was trimmed by 2 bases and J by 3 bases, leaving 11 bases between them. CDR3 length: 15 amino acids. CDR1 is KGHSH, CDR2 LQKENI, per germline. The CDR3 coding sequence is TGTGCCAGCTCACCAAACAGGCAAAACTACAATGAGCAGTTCTTC. Amino acids: CASSPNRQNYNEQFF.

The rearrangement joins TRBV20-1 to TRBJ1-2; no clear D gene. The germline gives CDR1 DFQATT, CDR2 SNEGSKA (reference sequence). The V end lost 6 bases, the J end lost 1 base, and 6 bases lay between the germline ends. The CDR3 consists of 11 residues. CDR3 loop: CSARDNYGYTF. For the CDR3, the DNA is TGCAGTGCCCGAGATAACTATGGCTACACCTTC.

This chain uses TRBV5-1 with TRBJ2-3; no reliable D call. Germline V gene lookup returns CDR1 SGHRS and CDR2 YFSETQ. V gave up 4 bases and J gave up 4 bases, with 16 bases separating them. This CDR3 spans 15 amino acids. The CDR3 DNA sequence: TGCGCCAGCAGCCGAATTGACCCGGTAGCAGATACGCAGTATTTT. As protein: CASSRIDPVADTQYF.

Written as DNA, the CDR3 is TGTGCCAGCAGCTTAGCGGCGGGACAGGGGGCTTACGAGCAGTACTTC. Residues: CASSLAAGQGAYEQYF. This sequence joins TRBV7-2 and TRBJ2-7; 12 bases fit TRBD1. The CDR3 is 16 amino acids. V was clipped by 0 bases and J by 4 bases; unmatched bases: 4. CDR1 and CDR2 from the germline V gene are SGHTA and FQGNSA.

The J gene is TRBJ2-7, the V gene TRBV11-2; TRBD1 matches at 9 bases. V dropped 4 bases and J dropped 6; count of bases not matched to a gene: 10. Looked up from germline, CDR1 is SGHAT and CDR2 is FQNNGV. The CDR3 sequence is 15 residues long. CDR3 protein: CASSYPGQGALEQYF. CDR3 in DNA: TGTGCCAGCAGCTACCCGGGACAGGGAGCCCTCGAGCAGTACTTC. The full variable domain, its missing parts supplied by reference TRBV11-2 and TRBJ2-7, is EAGVAQSPRYKIIEKRQSVAFWCNPISGHATLYWYQQILGQGPKLLIQFQNNGVVDDSQLPKDRFSAERLKGVDSTLKIQPAKLEDSAVYLCASSYPGQGALEQYFGPGTRLTVT.

V gene TRBV28 combines with J gene TRBJ1-1; 9 bases match TRBD1. Germline V gene data show CDR1 as MDHEN and CDR2 as SYDVKM. After removal of 4 bases from V and 4 bases from J, the junction contained 7 bases not matched to a gene. The CDR3 consists of 15 residues. CDR3 loop: CASSSPGQGGTEAFF. CDR3 sequence (DNA): TGTGCCAGCAGTTCCCCGGGACAGGGTGGCACTGAAGCTTTCTTT.

This chain joins TRBV7-8 and TRBJ1-1; TRBD1 might be the D (5 bases). The V and J ends lost 1 base and 8 bases respectively, with 17 bases between them. CDR1 and CDR2 (germline): SGHVS, FQNEAQ. The CDR3 length is 15 residues. Here the CDR3 DNA reads TGTGCCAGCAGCTTAGACCAGGGCGGTCCGGACGAAGCTTTCTTT. Encoded protein: CASSLDQGGPDEAFF.

The chain joins TRBV20-1 to TRBJ2-7, with D unresolved. The CDR3 extends over 11 amino acids. V was shortened by 1 base and J by 4 bases, with 5 bases between the two germline ends. Germline V lookup: CDR1 DFQATT, CDR2 SNEGSKA (reference sequence). The CDR3 bases are TGCAGTGCTAGAGGACCTTACGAGCAGTACTTC. Translation gives CSARGPYEQYF.

The genes are TRBV7-2 and TRBJ2-2; D call uncertain. The CDR3 has 14 amino acids. Germline V gene sequence: CDR1 SGHTA, CDR2 FQGNSA. Trimming removed 7 bases from V and 6 bases from J, with 15 bases in between. The DNA of the CDR3 is TGTGCCAGCACCGAGTCGCCCGTGGCCGGGGAGCTGTTTTTT. Its translation: CASTESPVAGELFF.

V and J are TRBV5-1 and TRBJ2-7, with 10 nucleotides matching TRBD1. Looked up from germline, CDR1 is SGHRS and CDR2 is YFSETQ. The CDR3 length is 15 residues. The ends lost 4 bases at V and 7 bases at J; junction bases unmatched: 11. The CDR3 is CASSRRTTGGSEQYF. CDR3 bases: TGCGCCAGCAGCCGGCGTACGACAGGGGGCAGTGAGCAGTACTTC.

The V call is TRBV7-2, the J call TRBJ2-5; a possible D gene is TRBD2 (5 bases). CDR3 length: 15 amino acids. The V and J ends lost 5 bases and 5 bases respectively, with 18 bases between them. Looked up from germline, CDR1 is SGHTA and CDR2 is FQGNSA. Here the CDR3 reads CASSLSSVKLETQYF. In DNA, the CDR3 is TGTGCCAGCAGCCTGAGTAGCGTCAAATTGGAGACCCAGTACTTC.

V gene TRBV18 combines with J gene TRBJ1-2; D unresolved. Germline V lookup: CDR1 KGHSH, CDR2 LQKENI. CDR3 length equals 15 residues. Trimming shortened V by 3 bases and J by 4 bases, and 15 bases separated the two germline ends. CDR3 nucleotides: TGTGCCAGCTCACCCCACCCGGGCGATCTCTATGGCTACACCTTC. Translated: CASSPHPGDLYGYTF.

This chain connects TRBV7-8 to TRBJ1-1, with 7 bases aligning to TRBD1. The CDR3 runs 17 residues. The ends lost 5 bases at V and 6 bases at J; junction bases unmatched: 18. Per the germline V gene, CDR1 is SGHVS and CDR2 is FQNEAQ. CDR3 sequence: CASSPIPTTGRRSEAFF. The CDR3 DNA reads TGTGCCAGCAGCCCCATCCCGACGACAGGGCGTAGGTCTGAAGCTTTCTTT.

V gene TRBV20-1 combines with J gene TRBJ2-7; D uncertain. Germline lookup yields CDR1 DFQATT and CDR2 SNEGSKA (reference sequence). Deletions cut 1 base from V and 6 bases from J, with 7 bases between. The CDR3 contains 11 residues. Here the CDR3 reads CSARVASEQYF. DNA for the CDR3: TGCAGTGCTAGAGTGGCGAGCGAGCAGTACTTC.

The chain links TRBV6-5 to TRBJ1-1; D gene unclear. In germline, CDR1 is MNHEY, CDR2 SVGAGI. The CDR3 totals 15 residues. Trimming stripped 8 bases from V and 0 bases from J, with 16 bases between. CDR3 DNA: TGTGCCAGCCAATCTGGCGGCACCTTGAACACTGAAGCTTTCTTT. Its protein is CASQSGGTLNTEAFF.

This chain joins TRBV29-1 and TRBJ2-1, with D tentatively TRBD2 (6 bases). CDR1 and CDR2 (germline): SQVTM, ANQGSEA. V dropped 0 bases and J dropped 5 bases, with 11 bases sitting between them. The CDR3 has 14 residues. DNA for the CDR3: TGCAGCGTTGAAGATAATACGGGAGACAATGAGCAGTTCTTC. Protein sequence: CSVEDNTGDNEQFF.

This chain joins TRBV19 and TRBJ2-1; 11 nucleotides line up with TRBD2. Germline V lookup: CDR1 LNHDA, CDR2 SQIVND (reference sequence). J lost 4 bases, V lost 3 bases, and 8 bases had no gene match. CDR3 length: 17 amino acids. The CDR3 region has the DNA TGTGCCAGTAGTATCCCGGGACTAGCGGCTTGGTACAATGAGCAGTTCTTC. It is translated as CASSIPGLAAWYNEQFF.

Points on this clone: This specimen includes other DNA sequences encoding the same CDR3. The chain couples TRBV29-1 to TRBJ2-7, with D possibly being TRBD2 (5 bases). Between the trimmed V and J ends, which lost 7 bases and 1 base, there was a span of 11 bases. CDR1 is SQVTM and CDR2 is ANQGSEA in the germline V gene. This CDR3 has 12 amino acids. The CDR3 DNA follows: TGCAGCGCCCGACGCGGGTCCTACGAGCAGTACTTC. Protein product: CSARRGSYEQYF.

The chain recombines TRBV28 with TRBJ1-5, with D tentatively TRBD1 (6 bases). The CDR3 spans 16 residues. Germline lookup yields CDR1 MDHEN and CDR2 SYDVKM. V was trimmed by 9 bases and J by 2 bases, leaving 20 bases between them. The CDR3, as DNA: TGTGCCAGTAACGTCCAGGGGACCTGGGGCAATCAGCCCCAGCATTTT. Encoded protein: CASNVQGTWGNQPQHF. Full variable domain (remainder filled in from reference TRBV28 and TRBJ1-5): DVKVTQSSRYLVKRTGEKVFLECVQDMDHENMFWYRQDPGLGLRLIYFSYDVKMKEKGDIPEGYSVSREKKERFSLILESASTNQTSMYLCASNVQGTWGNQPQHFGDGTRLSIL.

This chain links TRBV5-1 with TRBJ2-7, with a weak D call TRBD2 (6 bases). CDR3 size: 13 residues. CDR1 is SGHRS, CDR2 YFSETQ, per germline. The ends were cut back, 4 bases at V and 6 bases at J, with 14 bases in the middle. The CDR3 DNA follows: TGCGCCAGCAGCGTGGGCCGGGGGACCGAGCAGTACTTC. Protein product: CASSVGRGTEQYF.

This clone was picked up one time. J is TRBJ2-3 and V is TRBV10-2, with 13 bases identical to TRBD2. This CDR3 is 14 amino acids long. Germline CDR1 reads WSHSY; CDR2 reads SAAADI. J gave up 4 bases and V 6 bases, and 1 base lay outside the gene matches. Here the CDR3 reads CASRLAGGPDTQYF. CDR3 nucleotides: TGCGCCAGCAGACTAGCGGGAGGGCCAGATACGCAGTATTTT.

The rearrangement uses TRBV6-5 and TRBJ2-7; the match to TRBD2 covers 8 bases. Germline V gene lookup returns CDR1 MNHEY and CDR2 SVGAGI. The V segment lost 2 bases and the J segment 2 bases; nucleotides outside the gene matches: 5. This CDR3 is 15 amino acids long. The CDR3 region is CASSYGTGGPYEQYF. The CDR3 nucleotides are TGTGCCAGCAGTTACGGAACGGGAGGGCCCTACGAGCAGTACTTC.

This chain joins TRBV5-4 and TRBJ2-3; D remains unclear. Trimming took 0 bases from V and 0 from J, leaving 8 bases between them. The germline V gene encodes CDR1 SGHNT and CDR2 YYREEE (reference sequence). The CDR3 has 15 residues. CDR3 sequence reads: CASSLDFGSTDTQYF. DNA for the CDR3: TGTGCCAGCAGCTTGGATTTCGGCAGCACAGATACGCAGTATTTT.

CDR3 in amino acids: CASSFLGDYGYTF. CDR3 in DNA: TGCGCCAGCAGCTTTCTGGGAGACTATGGCTACACCTTC. The chain is built from TRBV5-1 and TRBJ1-2; D call uncertain. The germline CDR1 and CDR2 sequences are SGHRS and YFSETQ. The CDR3 runs to 13 residues. Trimming left V 2 bases short and J 3 bases short, with 8 bases between.

This clone was counted once. This sequence joins TRBV27 and TRBJ2-1; D may be TRBD1 or TRBD2 (5 bases each). Trimming removed 2 bases from V and 2 bases from J, with 10 bases in between. CDR3 length: 15 amino acids. The V gene's germline CDR1 is MNHEY and CDR2 SMNVEV (reference sequence). The CDR3 DNA reads TGTGCCAGCAGTTTAAGAGGGGTGGCCTACAATGAGCAGTTCTTC. Protein product: CASSLRGVAYNEQFF.

The chain couples TRBV11-2 to TRBJ1-2; TRBD1 matches 7 bases. The CDR3 sequence is 13 residues long. V dropped 6 bases and J dropped 3; count of bases not matched to a gene: 4. Per germline, CDR1 SGHAT and CDR2 FQNNGV. The CDR3 coding sequence is TGTGCCAGCAGAAGCACAGGGGACTATGGCTACACCTTC. It is translated as CASRSTGDYGYTF.

The table lists this clone with a few counts. The V gene is TRBV6-6, the J gene TRBJ1-1; no firm D call. CDR1 MNHNY and CDR2 SVGAGI come from the germline V gene (reference sequence). The CDR3 runs to 13 residues. V lost 2 bases to trimming and J lost 5 bases, with 9 bases between them. This CDR3 is CASSYDTRTEAFF. CDR3 bases: TGTGCCAGCAGTTACGACACCAGGACTGAAGCTTTCTTT.

This clone was recorded a few times. The rearrangement uses TRBV18 and TRBJ1-4; D not resolved. CDR3 length: 14 amino acids. V was cut by 3 bases and J by 7 bases, with 12 bases left in between. CDR1 is KGHSH and CDR2 is LQKENI in the germline V gene. CDR3 residues: CASSPAWPAEKLFF. The DNA for the CDR3 is TGTGCCAGCTCACCCGCTTGGCCAGCTGAAAAACTGTTTTTT.